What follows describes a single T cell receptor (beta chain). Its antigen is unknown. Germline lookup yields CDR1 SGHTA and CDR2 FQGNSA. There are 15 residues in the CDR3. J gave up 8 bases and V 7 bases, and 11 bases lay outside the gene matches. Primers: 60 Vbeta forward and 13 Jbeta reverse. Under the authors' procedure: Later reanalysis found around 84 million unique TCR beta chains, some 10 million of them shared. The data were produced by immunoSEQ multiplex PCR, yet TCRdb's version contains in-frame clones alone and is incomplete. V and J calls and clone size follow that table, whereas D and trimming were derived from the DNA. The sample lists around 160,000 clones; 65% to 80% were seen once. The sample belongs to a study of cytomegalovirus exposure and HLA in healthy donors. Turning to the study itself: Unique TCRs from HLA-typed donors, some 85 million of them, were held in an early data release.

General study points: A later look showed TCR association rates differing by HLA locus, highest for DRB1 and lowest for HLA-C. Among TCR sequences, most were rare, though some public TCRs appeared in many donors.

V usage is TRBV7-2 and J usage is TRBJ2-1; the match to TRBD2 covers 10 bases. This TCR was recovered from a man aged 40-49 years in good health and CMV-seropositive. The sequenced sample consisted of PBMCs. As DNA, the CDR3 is TGTGCCAGCAACCCCCCTAGCGGGAGTGGCTATGAGCAGTTCTTC. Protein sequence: CASNPPSGSGYEQFF.